This TCR beta chain was sequenced for a study of CD8 T cells in Susac syndrome. Negative magnetic isolation gave CD8+ and CD4+ cells; FACS enriched CD8+ TEMRA. Reverse transcription of 0.5 to 1 ug RNA was performed with random hexamers. MiXCR, applied by TCRdb to the immunoSEQ multiplex PCR reads, yields one record per CDR3 protein. The table includes approximately 160,000 distinct CDR3 sequences, roughly 94% detected once. CDR1 is GTSNPN and CDR2 is SVGIG in the germline V gene (reference sequence). This CDR3 comprises 12 residues. Trimming cost V 3 bases and J 9 bases, with 12 bases left between them.

This receptor was identified in a human donor with multiple sclerosis. Material for sequencing was CD4+ T cells from PBMCs. J is TRBJ2-1 and V is TRBV30, with D possibly being TRBD2 (6 bases). CDR3 coding DNA: TGTGCCTGGAGGAGGGGCGGGACTGAGCAGTTCTTC. Translating gives CAWRRGGTEQFF.